The 19 T cell receptor beta chains below all came from one sample that was sequenced in a study of cytomegalovirus exposure and HLA in healthy donors (dated by TCRdb to about 2017). The library was produced with the immunoSEQ multiplex PCR assay. For the multiplex PCR, a mixture combining 60 forward primers for TCR Vbeta segments and 13 reverse primers for TCR Jbeta segments was used. This immuneACCESS table, as held by TCRdb, lists in-frame sequences with V and J called but not all clones. Of the missing ones, under half trace to an unresolved V gene in checked studies; the others have no known cause. Present in this sample are roughly 110,000 clones, about 70% of which were seen just once. The ten largest clones represent 9% to 15% of the sample. Material for sequencing was PBMCs. The source of these receptors is a woman between 40 and 50 years old in good health and CMV-seropositive.

This chain connects TRBV30 to TRBJ1-2, with D maybe TRBD1 (5 bases). Germline loops: CDR1 GTSNPN, CDR2 SVGIG (reference sequence). CDR3 length: 14 residues. Trimming took 0 bases from V and 4 from J, leaving 12 bases between them. The CDR3 region is CAWSVQRGRYGYTF. Written as DNA, the CDR3 is TGTGCCTGGAGTGTACAAAGGGGCCGCTATGGCTACACCTTC.

The chain combines TRBV28 with TRBJ1-2; 7 nucleotides align to TRBD1. This CDR3 contains 14 residues. V gave up 6 bases and J gave up 4 bases; unmatched junction bases: 8. Germline-derived CDR1 and CDR2 are MDHEN and SYDVKM. The CDR3 coding sequence is TGTGCCAGCAGCCTGGGACAGCAATCCTATGGCTACACCTTC. Translation gives CASSLGQQSYGYTF.

This chain uses TRBV6-6 with TRBJ1-2, with TRBD1 matching over 8 bases. J lost 5 bases, V lost 4 bases, and 9 bases had no gene match. Germline CDR1 MNHNY, CDR2 SVGAGI (reference sequence). The CDR3 length is 15 residues. The CDR3 loop reads CASSSVDRGLYGYTF. CDR3 nucleotide sequence: TGTGCCAGCAGTTCCGTCGACAGGGGCCTATATGGCTACACCTTC.

The chain combines TRBV6-5 with TRBJ1-2; D unresolved. CDR1 and CDR2 from the germline V gene are MNHEY and SVGAGI. V shed 0 bases and J shed 6 bases, with 14 bases lying between them. This CDR3 is built from 15 residues. The CDR3 DNA reads as TGTGCCAGCAGTTACTCGGCGGTGGCGCGCCATGGCTACACCTTC. This gives the protein CASSYSAVARHGYTF.

This clone was counted between two and nine times. This rearrangement joins TRBV10-3 to TRBJ2-3; D might be TRBD2 (6 bases). This CDR3 region has 15 residues. V shed 6 bases and J shed 6 bases, with 19 bases lying between them. CDR1 and CDR2 (germline): ENHRY, SYGVKD. CDR3 amino acids: CAIRNGGSMADTQYF. CDR3 bases: TGTGCCATCAGAAACGGGGGAAGTATGGCCGATACGCAGTATTTT.

V is TRBV30 and J is TRBJ2-4; TRBD2 agrees at 11 bases. CDR3 length: 13 amino acids. CDR1 and CDR2 (germline): GTSNPN, SVGIG (reference sequence). The CDR3 protein is CAGTSGGGDIQYF. The CDR3, as DNA: TGTGCTGGAACTAGCGGGGGTGGGGACATTCAGTACTTC.

A single count supports this clone. The rearrangement uses TRBV5-1 and TRBJ2-3; TRBD1 is a possible D gene (6 bases). V dropped 3 bases and J dropped 6 bases, with 17 bases sitting between them. The CDR3 extends over 15 amino acids. The V gene's germline CDR1 is SGHRS and CDR2 YFSETQ. The DNA for the CDR3 is TGCGCCAGCAGCTCGCGGACAGCAATGCCGGATACGCAGTATTTT. As protein: CASSSRTAMPDTQYF.

This chain connects TRBV6-4 to TRBJ1-4; D unclear. Per germline, CDR1 MRHNA and CDR2 SNTAGT. The length of the CDR3 is 13 residues. The V end was cut by 6 bases, the J end by 7 bases, with 12 bases between. The DNA for the CDR3 is TGTGCCAGCAGCCGAGGACGGGGTGAAAAACTGTTTTTT. The encoded protein is CASSRGRGEKLFF.

The chain has TRBV5-6 and TRBJ1-2; the D is unclear. This CDR3 spans 16 amino acids. V gave up 4 bases and J gave up 4 bases, with 20 bases separating them. The germline gives CDR1 SGHDT, CDR2 YYEEEE. CDR3 region: CASSTIDILLLYGYTF. CDR3 DNA: TGTGCCAGCAGCACCATCGACATTCTACTGCTCTATGGCTACACCTTC.

This chain joins TRBV19 and TRBJ2-5; TRBD2 is a possible D gene (7 bases). Looked up from germline, CDR1 is LNHDA and CDR2 is SQIVND (reference sequence). V lost 5 bases and J 0 bases, leaving 13 bases between the germline ends. CDR3 size: 15 residues. CDR3 protein: CASSSRGGYQETQYF. CDR3 sequence (DNA): TGTGCCAGTAGTTCAAGGGGGGGGTACCAAGAGACCCAGTACTTC.

The J gene is TRBJ1-5, the V gene TRBV5-8; D is ambiguous. CDR1 SGHTS and CDR2 YDEGEE come from the germline V gene. CDR3 length: 13 residues. Trimming stripped 4 bases from V and 2 bases from J, with 7 bases between. The CDR3 bases are TGTGCCAGCAGCCCGAGGGGCAATCAGCCCCAGCATTTT. This codes for CASSPRGNQPQHF.

The chain has TRBV2 and TRBJ1-4; 11 bases match TRBD1. The CDR3 has 15 amino acids. Trimming at V came to 2 bases and at J to 8 bases, leaving 4 bases not matched to a gene. The germline V gene has CDR1 SNHLY and CDR2 FYNNEI. The CDR3 bases are TGTGCCAGCAGTGAACAAGGGACAGGGGGGGAAAAACTGTTTTTT. This encodes CASSEQGTGGEKLFF.

This chain connects TRBV7-9 to TRBJ1-6; 8 nucleotides align to TRBD1. This CDR3 has 13 amino acids. Germline V gives CDR1 SEHNR, CDR2 FQNEAQ (reference sequence). V trimming: 5 bases; J trimming: 12 bases; junction bases outside the gene matches: 6. CDR3 region: CASSQTDRGPLHF. DNA for the CDR3: TGTGCCAGCAGCCAAACAGACAGGGGACCCCTCCACTTT.

Turning to this clone: A junction end diverges from the germline sequence, so it may reflect a read error. The rearrangement uses TRBV27 and TRBJ2-5; 7 nucleotides match TRBD2. The CDR3 is made up of 12 amino acids. Germline V gene lookup returns CDR1 MNHEY and CDR2 SMNVEV (reference sequence). CDR3 loop: CASSGGGEAQYF. The CDR3 nucleotides are TGTGCCAGCAGTGGGGGGGGAGAGGCCCAGTACTTC.

The J gene is TRBJ2-1, the V gene TRBV18; 12 nucleotides agree with TRBD1. The CDR3 extends over 14 amino acids. The V and J ends lost 4 bases and 9 bases, in that order; junction bases with no gene match: 4. Germline values: CDR1 KGHSH, CDR2 LQKENI. The CDR3: CASSRGQGAGEQFF. The CDR3, as DNA: TGTGCCAGCTCACGGGGACAGGGGGCTGGTGAGCAGTTCTTC.

The chain carries TRBV5-1 and TRBJ2-1; 12 positions match TRBD2. This CDR3 region has 14 residues. CDR1 is SGHRS and CDR2 is YFSETQ in the germline V gene. V was clipped by 5 bases and J by 5 bases; unmatched bases: 2. Here the CDR3 DNA reads TGCGCCAGCAGGACTAGCGGGGGACACAATGAGCAGTTCTTC. Amino acid sequence: CASRTSGGHNEQFF.

This clone appeared a single time. The V and J genes are TRBV30 and TRBJ1-2; unclear D gene. Trimming left V 0 bases short and J 5 bases short, with 7 bases between. Looked up from germline, CDR1 is GTSNPN and CDR2 is SVGIG (reference sequence). There are 12 residues in the CDR3. The CDR3 bases are TGTGCCTGGAGTGTATCGCGGTATGGCTACACCTTC. As protein: CAWSVSRYGYTF.

The chain couples TRBV5-5 to TRBJ1-2, with 7 bases aligning to TRBD1. The CDR3 contains 15 residues. V was pared by 0 bases and J by 2 bases, with 4 bases of the junction left unmatched. Germline lookup yields CDR1 SGHKS and CDR2 YYEKEE (reference sequence). The CDR3 region is CASSLVGGENYGYTF. CDR3 sequence (DNA): TGTGCCAGCAGCTTGGTAGGGGGCGAGAACTATGGCTACACCTTC.

This clone showed up just once. The rearrangement joins TRBV5-4 to TRBJ2-3, with D possibly being TRBD2 (5 bases). V gave up 0 bases and J gave up 9 bases, with 20 bases separating them. CDR1 SGHNT and CDR2 YYREEE come from the germline V gene (reference sequence). CDR3 length equals 16 residues. The CDR3 coding sequence is TGTGCCAGCAGCTTGGCCGGAGGCCAGACTCAGATAACGCAGTATTTT. This sequence encodes CASSLAGGQTQITQYF.